The source of this T cell receptor (beta chain) is a study of blood T cell repertoires in COVID-19. Turning to the study itself: T cells, B-cell-depleted T cells, or PBMCs supplied cDNA or gDNA.

Two negative PCRs, clearance, or symptom resolution were required of recovered Cohort 3 donors. Data came from immunoSEQ multiplex PCR; TCRdb stores just in-frame clones and leaves some out. The profile shows 350,000 to 400,000 clones, roughly 86% of them singletons. This CDR3 spans 19 amino acids. Germline V lookup: CDR1 SGHTA, CDR2 FQGNSA. The trim removed 3 bases at V and 1 base at J, leaving 9 bases unmatched. This rearrangement joins TRBV7-2 to TRBJ2-3; 14 bases align to TRBD2. This sequence originates from a woman in her 30s who had recovered from COVID-19. Sequencing was carried out using PBMCs or T cells enriched from blood (not recorded which). In DNA form, the CDR3 reads TGTGCCAGCAGCTTCGGACTAGCGGGAGGCCCGCCCCGCACAGATACGCAGTATTTT. Translation gives CASSFGLAGGPPRTDTQYF. The full variable domain, in which reference TRBV7-2 and TRBJ2-3 provide the parts outside the CDR3, is GAGVSQSPSNKVTEKGKDVELRCDPISGHTALYWYRQSLGQGLEFLIYFQGNSAPDKSGLPSDRFSAERTGGSVSTLTIQRTQQEDSAVYLCASSFGLAGGPPRTDTQYFGPGTRLTVL.